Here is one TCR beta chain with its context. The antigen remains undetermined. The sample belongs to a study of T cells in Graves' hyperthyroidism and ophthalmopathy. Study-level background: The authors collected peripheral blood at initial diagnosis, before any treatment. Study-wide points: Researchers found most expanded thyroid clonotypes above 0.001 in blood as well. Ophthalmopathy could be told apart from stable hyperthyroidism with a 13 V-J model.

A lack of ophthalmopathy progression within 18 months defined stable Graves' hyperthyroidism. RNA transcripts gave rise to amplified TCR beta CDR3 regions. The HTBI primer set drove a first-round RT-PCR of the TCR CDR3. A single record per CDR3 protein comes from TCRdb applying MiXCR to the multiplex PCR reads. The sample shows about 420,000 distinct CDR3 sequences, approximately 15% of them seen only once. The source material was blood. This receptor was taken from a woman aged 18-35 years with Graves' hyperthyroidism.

The CDR3 reads CASSLVEWGEQFF. CDR3 DNA: TGTGCCAGCAGCTTAGTGGAGTGGGGTGAGCAGTTCTTC. This chain uses TRBV7-2 with TRBJ2-1; no reliable D call. There are 13 residues in the CDR3. V was pared by 1 base and J by 9 bases, with 10 bases between. Germline CDR1 is SGHTA and CDR2 is FQGNSA.